This TCR beta chain was sequenced in a study of CD8+CD57+ T cells in acquired aplastic anemia. For the study at large: Quantities of DNA derived from sorted CD4+ and CD8+ cells averaged around 3 ug.

It was patients with CD8+CD57+ cell expansion by flow cytometry who were chosen for sequencing. Everyone among the patients had severe acquired aplastic anemia. Study-wide results and limits: Between the patient and control groups, CD8+ Simpson's diversity did not differ significantly. Roughly 30 CD8+ CDR3 sequences occurred in both the patients and the controls.

Looked up from germline, CDR1 is LNHDA and CDR2 is SQIVND (reference sequence). The CDR3 contains 14 residues. V was clipped by 6 bases and J by 7 bases, with 15 bases between them. TCR beta VDJ and CDR3 profiling used genomic DNA as template. Each CDR3 protein gets one entry after TCRdb re-called the reads with MiXCR. The sample shows about 40,000 distinct CDR3 sequences, 60% to 70% of them seen only once. A remark on this clonotype: As yet, its antigen is unknown. This clone may be a read error of a much larger clone one base away.

This receptor was obtained from a human donor with aplastic anemia. The genes are TRBV19 and TRBJ1-4; perhaps TRBD1 as D (5 bases). Sequencing was carried out using sorted CD4+, CD8+, or CD8+CD57+ T cells (not recorded which) from PBMCs. CDR3 DNA sequence: TGTGCCAGTAGCCGACAGAGAATGGGTGAAAAACTGTTTTTT. Translating gives CASSRQRMGEKLFF.